These 10 T cell receptor beta chains share one sample of origin, sequenced in a study of response to subunit inactivated influenza vaccine. TCRdb used MiXCR to reprocess the RT-PCR reads, holding one entry per CDR3 protein. In the table there are approximately 310,000 distinct CDR3 sequences, 20% to 25% of which are singletons. This specimen was PBMCs from blood, taken about 20 months after vaccination. The receptors shown here come from a man between 50 and 69 years old who received an inactivated influenza vaccine.

This clonotype was observed a handful of times. The chain uses TRBV5-1 and TRBJ1-1; D gene uncertain. Per germline, CDR1 SGHRS and CDR2 YFSETQ. V gave up 2 bases and J gave up 0 bases, with 5 bases separating them. This CDR3 has 13 residues. CDR3 nucleotides: TGCGCCAGCAGCTTCGTGGTGAACACTGAAGCTTTCTTT. Translation: CASSFVVNTEAFF.

This chain joins TRBV12-3 or TRBV12-4 and TRBJ2-3; a possible D gene is TRBD2 (6 bases). This CDR3 has 13 amino acids. The germline V and J ends were trimmed by 6 bases and 7 bases, with 14 bases remaining between them. CDR3 sequence: CASSRRTTNTQYF. Written as DNA, the CDR3 is TGTGCCAGCAGCCGAAGGACTACTAATACGCAGTATTTT.

The gene calls are TRBV29-1 and TRBJ1-4; D may be TRBD1 (5 bases). The CDR3 spans 14 residues. Trimming stripped 5 bases from V and 0 bases from J, with 10 bases between. CDR1 is SQVTM, CDR2 ANQGSEA, per germline. This CDR3 is CSVTDSSTNEKLFF. The CDR3 bases are TGCAGCGTTACTGACAGTTCAACTAATGAAAAACTGTTTTTT.

In this sample, this clonotype turned up a few times. V gene TRBV5-4 combines with J gene TRBJ1-6; D unresolved. The CDR3 has 13 amino acids. With 2 bases removed from V and 10 bases from J, the gap between germline ends came to 10 bases. Per the germline V gene, CDR1 is SGHNT and CDR2 is YYREEE (reference sequence). The CDR3 DNA follows: TGTGCCAGCAGCTTCGACACGGCGTCACCCCTCCACTTT. Translating gives CASSFDTASPLHF. Drawing the rest from reference TRBV5-4 and TRBJ1-6, the complete variable domain is ETGVTQSPTHLIKTRGQQVTLRCSSQSGHNTVSWYQQALGQGPQFIFQYYREEENGRGNFPPRFSGLQFPNYSSELNVNALELDDSALYLCASSFDTASPLHFGNGTRLTVT.

The V call is TRBV6-2 or TRBV6-3, the J call TRBJ2-5; possibly TRBD1 for D (6 bases). The CDR3 has 16 residues. Trimming took off 5 bases at V and 1 base at J, with 17 bases between the two ends. In germline, CDR1 is MNHEY, CDR2 SVGEGT. CDR3 protein: CASSPLTGLGQETQYF. The CDR3 DNA follows: TGTGCCAGCAGTCCATTGACAGGATTAGGCCAAGAGACCCAGTACTTC.

This clonotype has only one observation. This sequence joins TRBV2 and TRBJ2-2, with D maybe TRBD2 (5 bases). In germline, CDR1 is SNHLY, CDR2 FYNNEI. This CDR3 comprises 16 residues. V dropped 4 bases and J dropped 7 bases, with 19 bases sitting between them. CDR3 bases: TGTGCCAGCAGTGGTTCGGACTCCCGAATTGGCGGGGAGCTGTTTTTT. This gives the protein CASSGSDSRIGGELFF.

This clonotype was seen at least ten times. The gene calls are TRBV9 and TRBJ1-2; D gene ambiguous. V was pared by 0 bases and J by 0 bases, with 9 bases between. This CDR3 spans 15 amino acids. The germline V gene encodes CDR1 SGDLS and CDR2 YYNGEE. CDR3 residues: CASSVDRDTNYGYTF. DNA for the CDR3: TGTGCCAGCAGCGTAGACCGCGATACTAACTATGGCTACACCTTC.

This clonotype was observed a handful of times. This chain joins TRBV4-2 and TRBJ2-3, with unresolved D. CDR3 size: 16 residues. V was clipped by 0 bases and J by 1 base, with 11 bases between them. Per germline, CDR1 LGHNA and CDR2 YNFKEQ. CDR3 bases: TGTGCCAGCAGCCAAGATGGGGAAAGACGCACAGATACGCAGTATTTT. It codes for CASSQDGERRTDTQYF.

This rearrangement joins TRBV28 to TRBJ2-4; 8 positions agree with TRBD1. The germline V gene has CDR1 MDHEN and CDR2 SYDVKM. J lost 6 bases, V lost 3 bases, and 4 bases had no gene match. The CDR3 sequence is 14 residues long. The CDR3 DNA reads TGTGCCAGCAGTTTCAGTGACAGGGGAAACATTCAGTACTTC. Its protein is CASSFSDRGNIQYF.

The rearrangement links TRBV12-3 or TRBV12-4 to TRBJ1-5, with D hard to call. V was shortened by 2 bases and J by 1 base, with 12 bases between the two germline ends. The CDR3 totals 16 residues. The CDR3: CASSLSSGRSNQPQHF. In nucleotides, the CDR3 is TGTGCCAGCAGTTTAAGTAGCGGCCGGAGCAATCAGCCCCAGCATTTT.